This paragraph reports one T cell receptor (beta chain). What it recognizes is unknown. This CDR3 region has 15 residues. J gave up 5 bases and V 4 bases, and 9 bases lay outside the gene matches. The germline V gene encodes CDR1 SGHKS and CDR2 YYEKEE (reference sequence). PBMC samples from each donor numbered at least one pre-ART and at least two post-ART. The run of the v3.0 immunoSEQ assay was at survey level. Profiled with immunoSEQ multiplex PCR; TCRdb holds only in-frame clones, not every one. The table has roughly 40,000 clones, about 86% seen once. The source of the sample is a study of long-term antiretroviral therapy in people with HIV. Overall study results and limits: With ART, diversity went up but was still lower than in transplant donor controls. Clones that expanded before ART (that is, prior to treatment) dominated the repertoire at all time points.

The TCR originated in a woman aged 45-60 years with HIV. This specimen consisted of unsorted PBMCs, obtained 1.2 years after starting antiretroviral therapy. The genes are TRBV5-5 and TRBJ1-5; 7 bases are shared with TRBD1. Written as DNA, the CDR3 is TGTGCCAGCAGCCTTACAGGGGAATTGGATCAGCCCCAGCATTTT. Its protein is CASSLTGELDQPQHF.